Below are 29 T cell receptor beta chains sequenced from a single sample in a study of shared clonotypes between healthy human individuals. Some clones are missing from TCRdb's copy, which holds only in-frame ones; the method was immunoSEQ multiplex PCR. The data show some 2,100,000 clones, almost 96% seen once. The material sequenced was naive CD4+ T cells sorted from blood. Subset noted: CD45RA+ positively selected. Receptor source: a man aged 18 to 30 in good health.

The CDR3 protein is CASSKTLAGTSYEQYF. CDR3 coding DNA: TGTGCCAGCAGCAAGACTCTAGCGGGAACATCCTACGAGCAGTACTTC. The rearrangement uses TRBV7-2 and TRBJ2-7, with 9 bases fitting TRBD2. The CDR3 is 16 amino acids. The junction had 9 bases not matched to a gene; V was cut back by 5 bases and J by 1 base. Germline assignment: CDR1 SGHTA and CDR2 FQGNSA.

A word on this clone: Other DNA sequences of this sample code for an identical CDR3. V gene TRBV30 combines with J gene TRBJ1-1, with D hard to call. The CDR3 extends over 11 amino acids. Per the germline V gene, CDR1 is GTSNPN and CDR2 is SVGIG (reference sequence). Between the trimmed V and J ends, which lost 4 bases and 3 bases, there was a span of 6 bases. CDR3 region: CAWNADTEAFF. CDR3 in DNA: TGTGCCTGGAACGCGGACACTGAAGCTTTCTTT.

CDR3 nucleotides: TGTGCCAGCAGAAGACAGGGGCGTCAGCCCCAGCATTTT. This encodes CASRRQGRQPQHF. V gene TRBV28 combines with J gene TRBJ1-5; 8 nucleotides match TRBD1. J lost 6 bases, V lost 6 bases, and 4 bases had no gene match. The CDR3 sequence is 13 residues long. Looked up from germline, CDR1 is MDHEN and CDR2 is SYDVKM. The whole variable domain, filled in from reference TRBV28 and TRBJ1-5, reads DVKVTQSSRYLVKRTGEKVFLECVQDMDHENMFWYRQDPGLGLRLIYFSYDVKMKEKGDIPEGYSVSREKKERFSLILESASTNQTSMYLCASRRQGRQPQHFGDGTRLSIL.

CDR3 region: CASSDSGTSGSYEQYF. The CDR3 coding sequence is TGTGCCAGCAGCGATTCCGGGACTAGCGGGTCCTACGAGCAGTACTTC. The chain joins TRBV9 to TRBJ2-7; the match to TRBD2 covers 12 bases. V trimming: 3 bases; J trimming: 1 base; junction bases outside the gene matches: 5. This CDR3 region has 16 residues. The germline V gene has CDR1 SGDLS and CDR2 YYNGEE.

The rearrangement joins TRBV28 to TRBJ2-7; D call uncertain. Per germline, CDR1 MDHEN and CDR2 SYDVKM. V was pared by 6 bases and J by 5 bases, with 11 bases between. This CDR3 is built from 12 residues. The CDR3 loop reads CASSLGPHEQYF. In DNA, the CDR3 is TGTGCCAGCAGCCTCGGTCCCCACGAGCAGTACTTC.

The chain employs TRBV7-6 and TRBJ2-1, with 8 nucleotides matching TRBD2. V shed 5 bases and J 9 bases; nucleotides not matched to a gene: 9. The CDR3 consists of 14 residues. Germline V CDR1 and CDR2: SGHVS, FNYEAQ. CDR3 DNA: TGTGCCAGCAGCCGATTTGAGACTAGCGCTGAGCAGTTCTTC. This translates into CASSRFETSAEQFF.

This chain connects TRBV18 to TRBJ2-7; 10 nucleotides agree with TRBD2. The germline CDR1 and CDR2 sequences are KGHSH and LQKENI. This CDR3 contains 15 residues. V lost 3 bases to trimming and J lost 7 bases; unmatched junction nucleotides: 9. The CDR3: CASSPNLAGEGEQYF. The CDR3 region has the DNA TGTGCCAGCTCACCCAATCTAGCGGGAGAGGGAGAGCAGTACTTC.

This chain uses TRBV18 with TRBJ2-7; 9 bases map to TRBD2. CDR1 and CDR2 (germline): KGHSH, LQKENI. The CDR3 consists of 18 residues. J was trimmed by 0 bases and V by 3 bases; bases with no gene match: 12. The DNA of the CDR3 is TGTGCCAGCTCACCGGCCATGTCCGGACTAGCGAACTCCTACGAGCAGTACTTC. Amino acid sequence: CASSPAMSGLANSYEQYF.

The sample holds one count of this clone. The V gene is TRBV7-2, the J gene TRBJ2-5; weak D call: TRBD2 (6 bases). V lost 2 bases and J 5 bases, leaving 12 bases between the germline ends. The CDR3 is made up of 14 amino acids. Per the germline V gene, CDR1 is SGHTA and CDR2 is FQGNSA. This CDR3 reads CASSLYYGSETQYF. The CDR3 nucleotides read TGTGCCAGCAGCTTATATTACGGGAGTGAGACCCAGTACTTC. Complete variable domain (other parts from reference TRBV7-2 and TRBJ2-5): GAGVSQSPSNKVTEKGKDVELRCDPISGHTALYWYRQSLGQGLEFLIYFQGNSAPDKSGLPSDRFSAERTGGSVSTLTIQRTQQEDSAVYLCASSLYYGSETQYFGPGTRLLVL.

The chain has TRBV5-1 and TRBJ2-2, with D maybe TRBD1 (5 bases). Germline V gene sequence: CDR1 SGHRS, CDR2 YFSETQ. The CDR3 loop spans 15 amino acids. V gave up 6 bases and J gave up 0 bases, with 12 bases separating them. The CDR3 DNA reads as TGCGCCAGCACTGGACAAGCACCGAACACCGGGGAGCTGTTTTTT. It yields the protein CASTGQAPNTGELFF.

This rearrangement joins TRBV30 to TRBJ1-2; 9 positions agree with TRBD1. There are 13 residues in the CDR3. V trimming: 8 bases; J trimming: 3 bases; junction bases outside the gene matches: 7. Germline V lookup: CDR1 GTSNPN, CDR2 SVGIG (reference sequence). The CDR3 nucleotides read TGTGCCCTGGGGACAGGGAAGGACTATGGCTACACCTTC. Residues: CALGTGKDYGYTF.

The genes are TRBV7-8 and TRBJ1-1; D gene unclear. Germline CDR1 reads SGHVS; CDR2 reads FQNEAQ. Trimming left V 5 bases short and J 0 bases short, with 16 bases between. The CDR3 covers 16 residues. The DNA for the CDR3 is TGTGCCAGCAGCCCTAGCGCGCCCGGACTGAACACTGAAGCTTTCTTT. Encoded protein: CASSPSAPGLNTEAFF.

Turning to this clone: At one end, the junction sequence differs from germline, possibly due to a read error. Distinct nucleotide sequences in the sample also encode this CDR3. The CDR3 here is CASSLGGADTQYF. DNA for the CDR3: TGTGCTAGCAGTCTAGGCGGGGCAGATACGCAGTATTTT. This chain joins TRBV7-7 and TRBJ2-3, with TRBD2 as a possible D gene (6 bases). The CDR3 loop spans 13 amino acids. The germline V gene has CDR1 SSHAT and CDR2 FNYEAQ (reference sequence).

The V gene is TRBV6-6, the J gene TRBJ2-3, with D uncertain. This CDR3 contains 15 residues. CDR1 and CDR2 (germline): MNHNY, SVGAGI (reference sequence). V shed 10 bases and J shed 1 base, with 18 bases lying between them. The CDR3 region has the DNA TGTGCCACCAGCCCCAGGAGTTCGGGCACAGATACGCAGTATTTT. Residues: CATSPRSSGTDTQYF.

V usage is TRBV5-1 and J usage is TRBJ2-1; TRBD2 aligns across 11 bases. Unmatched junction bases numbered 13, after V lost 6 bases and J lost 8 bases. CDR3 length: 16 residues. CDR1 is SGHRS and CDR2 is YFSETQ in the germline V gene. The CDR3 nucleotides are TGCGCCAGCATTCAGGGGCTAGCGGGAGGTAGGGATGAGCAGTTCTTC. It specifies CASIQGLAGGRDEQFF.

The chain recombines TRBV28 with TRBJ2-5, with 11 bases matching TRBD2. The CDR3 sequence is 15 residues long. Per the germline V gene, CDR1 is MDHEN and CDR2 is SYDVKM. V dropped 4 bases and J dropped 3; count of bases not matched to a gene: 4. The CDR3 DNA follows: TGTGCCAGCAGTTCTAGCGGGGGGAAAGAAGAGACCCAGTACTTC. Amino acids: CASSSSGGKEETQYF.

This rearrangement joins TRBV7-8 to TRBJ1-2; D not resolved. Trimming took 3 bases from V and 0 from J, leaving 11 bases between them. Germline-derived CDR1 and CDR2 are SGHVS and FQNEAQ. This CDR3 comprises 15 residues. The CDR3 sequence: CASSFDIMPNYGYTF. Here the CDR3 DNA reads TGTGCCAGCAGCTTCGACATTATGCCTAACTATGGCTACACCTTC.

The V and J genes are TRBV6-1 and TRBJ1-2; no clear D gene. In germline, CDR1 is MNHNS, CDR2 SASEGT. This CDR3 spans 17 amino acids. The V end lost 4 bases, the J end lost 7 bases, and 25 bases lay between the germline ends. CDR3 coding DNA: TGTGCCAGCAGTGGACCTGAGAGAGGTTCGGAGAGGTTTGGCTACACCTTC. Protein product: CASSGPERGSERFGYTF.

The genes are TRBV18 and TRBJ1-1; no clear D. Between the trimmed V and J ends, which lost 6 bases and 0 bases, there was a span of 8 bases. The CDR3 loop spans 13 amino acids. The germline V gene encodes CDR1 KGHSH and CDR2 LQKENI. CDR3 in DNA: TGTGCCAGCTCCGGGATCATGAACACTGAAGCTTTCTTT. Translation gives CASSGIMNTEAFF.

The V gene is TRBV6-4, the J gene TRBJ2-3; no reliable D call. Germline V gives CDR1 MRHNA, CDR2 SNTAGT. This CDR3 region has 14 residues. V was pared by 4 bases and J by 2 bases, with 10 bases between. The CDR3 protein is CASSATFNTDTQYF. The CDR3 DNA reads as TGTGCCAGCAGTGCTACTTTTAACACAGATACGCAGTATTTT.

This chain links TRBV6-1 with TRBJ2-7; unclear D gene. The germline V gene has CDR1 MNHNS and CDR2 SASEGT. Trimming took off 4 bases at V and 6 bases at J, with 13 bases between the two ends. This CDR3 region has 13 residues. The CDR3 DNA reads TGTGCCAGCAGTGGCCAGGTAGGCTCCGAGCAGTACTTC. It encodes CASSGQVGSEQYF.

J is TRBJ2-1 and V is TRBV6-1; D tentatively fits TRBD1 or TRBD2 (5 bases each). The V end lost 1 base, the J end lost 10 bases, and 11 bases lay between the germline ends. This CDR3 spans 13 amino acids. From germline, CDR1 is MNHNS and CDR2 SASEGT. The CDR3 here is CASSEGDLPEQFF. The CDR3 nucleotides are TGTGCCAGCAGTGAAGGGGACCTCCCGGAGCAGTTCTTC.

This chain joins TRBV10-2 and TRBJ1-2, with TRBD1 matching 7 bases. Germline values: CDR1 WSHSY, CDR2 SAAADI. The CDR3 loop spans 14 amino acids. The ends lost 4 bases at V and 0 bases at J; junction bases unmatched: 2. The CDR3 region is CASSGTGANYGYTF. The DNA of the CDR3 is TGCGCCAGCAGTGGGACAGGAGCTAACTATGGCTACACCTTC.

J is TRBJ1-5 and V is TRBV9, with D unresolved. V gave up 0 bases and J gave up 3 bases, with 13 bases separating them. The CDR3 runs to 16 residues. CDR1 is SGDLS and CDR2 is YYNGEE in the germline V gene. The CDR3 spells CASSVVCKGPNQPQHF. The CDR3 DNA reads as TGTGCCAGCAGCGTAGTATGCAAGGGTCCCAATCAGCCCCAGCATTTT. The full variable domain, rest sourced from reference TRBV9 and TRBJ1-5, is DSGVTQTPKHLITATGQRVTLRCSPRSGDLSVYWYQQSLDQGLQFLIQYYNGEERAKGNILERFSAQQFPDLHSELNLSSLELGDSALYFCASSVVCKGPNQPQHFGDGTRLSIL.

The chain couples TRBV2 to TRBJ1-1, with TRBD1 as a possible D gene (5 bases). CDR1 and CDR2 from the germline V gene are SNHLY and FYNNEI. This CDR3 has 14 residues. V lost 5 bases and J 2 bases, leaving 12 bases between the germline ends. DNA of the CDR3: TGTGCCAGCAGTAATTGGCAGGGAAACACTGAAGCTTTCTTT. Its translation: CASSNWQGNTEAFF.

The rearrangement joins TRBV6-6 to TRBJ2-3; 9 bases map to TRBD2. The CDR3 sequence is 15 residues long. Germline V gene data show CDR1 as MNHNY and CDR2 as SVGAGI (reference sequence). V lost 5 bases to trimming and J lost 6 bases; unmatched junction nucleotides: 9. The CDR3 nucleotides are TGTGCCAGCAGTCTAGGCGGGAGGGAGTCTGATACGCAGTATTTT. Its translation is CASSLGGRESDTQYF.

The chain recombines TRBV6-6 with TRBJ1-1, with D hard to call. Germline CDR1 and CDR2: MNHNY and SVGAGI (reference sequence). V was pared by 2 bases and J by 0 bases, with 13 bases between. The CDR3 runs 16 residues. The CDR3 here is CASSYVVPAMNTEAFF. As DNA, the CDR3 is TGTGCCAGCAGTTACGTAGTGCCCGCTATGAACACTGAAGCTTTCTTT.

The J gene is TRBJ1-3, the V gene TRBV25-1, with 8 bases aligning to TRBD1. The CDR3 is made up of 15 amino acids. Trimming removed 4 bases from V and 6 bases from J; junction bases left unmatched: 8. Germline V gene lookup returns CDR1 MGHDK and CDR2 SYGVNS. This chain's CDR3 is CASSGGQALVNTIYF. The CDR3 coding sequence is TGTGCCAGCAGTGGGGGACAGGCCCTTGTAAACACCATATATTTT.

CDR3 DNA sequence: TGTGCCAGCAGCGACCGGGACAGGGGCTACGAGCAGTACTTC. Translated: CASSDRDRGYEQYF. The chain employs TRBV6-6 and TRBJ2-7, with 10 positions matching TRBD1. The junction had 5 bases not matched to a gene; V was cut back by 6 bases and J by 3 bases. The CDR3 length is 14 residues. In germline, CDR1 is MNHNY, CDR2 SVGAGI (reference sequence).